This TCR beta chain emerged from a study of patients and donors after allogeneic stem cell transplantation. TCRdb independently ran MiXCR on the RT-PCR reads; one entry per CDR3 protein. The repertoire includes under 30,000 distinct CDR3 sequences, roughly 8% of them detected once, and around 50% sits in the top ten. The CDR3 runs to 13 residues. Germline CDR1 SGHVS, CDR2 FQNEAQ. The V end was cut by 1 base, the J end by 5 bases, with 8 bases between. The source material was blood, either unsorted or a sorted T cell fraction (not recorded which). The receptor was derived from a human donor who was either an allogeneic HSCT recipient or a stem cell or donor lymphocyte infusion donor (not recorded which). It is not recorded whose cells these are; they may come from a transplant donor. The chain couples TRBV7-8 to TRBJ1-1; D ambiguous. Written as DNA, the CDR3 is TGTGCCAGCAGCTTAGGTGCGGGGACTGAAGCTTTCTTT. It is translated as CASSLGAGTEAFF.